This TCR beta chain appears in the sequencing data of a study of T cells in Graves' hyperthyroidism and ophthalmopathy. Overall study findings and caveats: For ophthalmopathy, model prediction preceded onset by a median 6.5 months.

The ends were cut back, 0 bases at V and 0 bases at J, with 6 bases in the middle. Per the germline V gene, CDR1 is DFQATT and CDR2 is SNEGSKA (reference sequence). The CDR3 has 13 amino acids. Note on this clonotype: The target antigen is unknown.

The investigators amplified TCR beta CDR3 regions from RNA transcripts. The TCR CDR3 first-round RT-PCR relied on the HTBI primer set. TCRdb processed the multiplex PCR reads anew with MiXCR; each CDR3 protein has one entry. Here the sample spans fewer than 700,000 distinct CDR3 sequences, 15% to 20% being singletons. The clonotype originates from a woman aged 25 to 39 with Graves' hyperthyroidism. What was sequenced was blood. The chain links TRBV20-1 to TRBJ2-7; D is ambiguous. This chain's CDR3 is CSARDRFSYEQYF. The CDR3 DNA reads as TGCAGTGCTAGAGACAGGTTCTCCTACGAGCAGTACTTC.